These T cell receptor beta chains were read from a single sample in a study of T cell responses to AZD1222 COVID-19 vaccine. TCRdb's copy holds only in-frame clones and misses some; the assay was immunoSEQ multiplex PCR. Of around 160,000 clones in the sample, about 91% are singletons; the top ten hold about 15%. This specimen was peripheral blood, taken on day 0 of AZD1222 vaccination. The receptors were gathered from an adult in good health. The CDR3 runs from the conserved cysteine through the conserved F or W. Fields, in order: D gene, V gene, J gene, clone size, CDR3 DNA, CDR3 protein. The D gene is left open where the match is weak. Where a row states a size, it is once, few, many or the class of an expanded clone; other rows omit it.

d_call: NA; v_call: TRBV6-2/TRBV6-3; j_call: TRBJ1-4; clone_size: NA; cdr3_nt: TGTGCCAGCAGACCTAGACAGGCAACTAATGAAAAACTGTTTTTT; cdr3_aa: CASRPRQATNEKLFF
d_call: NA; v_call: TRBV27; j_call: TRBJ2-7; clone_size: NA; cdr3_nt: TGTGCCAGCGAGAATCGGGGCTACGAGCAGTACTTC; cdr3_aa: CASENRGYEQYF
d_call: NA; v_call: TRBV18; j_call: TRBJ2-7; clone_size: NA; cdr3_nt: TGTGCCAGCTCACGCGACGGCTCCTACGAGCAGTACTTC; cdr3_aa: CASSRDGSYEQYF
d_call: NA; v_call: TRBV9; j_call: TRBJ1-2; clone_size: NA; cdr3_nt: TGTGCCAGCAGCGTAGATTACAGGTACTATGGCTACACCTTC; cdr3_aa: CASSVDYRYYGYTF
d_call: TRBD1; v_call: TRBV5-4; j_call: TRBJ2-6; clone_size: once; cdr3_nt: TGTGCCAGCAGCTTGGCCGGAAGGGGGCTCTCTGGGGCCAACGTCCTGACTTTC; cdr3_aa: CASSLAGRGLSGANVLTF
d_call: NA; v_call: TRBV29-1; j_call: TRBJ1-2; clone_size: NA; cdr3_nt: TGCAGCGTCACAGGGAATGGCTATGGCTACACCTTC; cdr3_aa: CSVTGNGYGYTF
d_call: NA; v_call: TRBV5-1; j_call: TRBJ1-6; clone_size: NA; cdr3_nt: TGCGCCAGCAGCTTGGGGTTCTCCTATAATTCACCCCTCCACTTT; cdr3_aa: CASSLGFSYNSPLHF
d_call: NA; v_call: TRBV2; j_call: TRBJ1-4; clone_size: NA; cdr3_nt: TGTGCCAGCAGTCTGACCGGGCCACACATTGAAAAACTGTTTTTT; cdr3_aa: CASSLTGPHIEKLFF
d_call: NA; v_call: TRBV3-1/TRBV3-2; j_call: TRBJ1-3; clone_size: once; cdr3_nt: TGTGCCAGCAGCCCTCAGGGGACCTCTGGAAACACCATATATTTT; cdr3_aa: CASSPQGTSGNTIYF
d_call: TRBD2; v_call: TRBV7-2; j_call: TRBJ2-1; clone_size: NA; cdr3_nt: TGTGCCAGCAAAACCTCTAGCGGGGGGGCCGGTGAGCAGTTCTTC; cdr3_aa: CASKTSSGGAGEQFF
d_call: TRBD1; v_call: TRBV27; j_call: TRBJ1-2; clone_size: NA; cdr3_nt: TGTGCCAGCAGTTGGAACCGACAGGGGAACTATGGCTACACCTTC; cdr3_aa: CASSWNRQGNYGYTF
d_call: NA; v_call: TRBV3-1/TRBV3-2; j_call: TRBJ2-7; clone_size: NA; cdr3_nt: TGTGCCAGCAGCCACCCAGCCGGGGGGCCCTCCTACGAGCAGTACTTC; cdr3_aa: CASSHPAGGPSYEQYF
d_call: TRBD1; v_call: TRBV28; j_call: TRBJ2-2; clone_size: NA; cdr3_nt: TGTGCCAGCAGCCCCCCCGGGACAGGGAATATTGGCACCGGGGAGCTGTTTTTT; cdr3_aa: CASSPPGTGNIGTGELFF
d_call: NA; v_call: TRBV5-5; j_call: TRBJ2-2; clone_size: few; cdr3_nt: TGTGCCAGCAGCGGGGGGACTCCCACGGGTACCGGGGAGCTGTTTTTT; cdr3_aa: CASSGGTPTGTGELFF
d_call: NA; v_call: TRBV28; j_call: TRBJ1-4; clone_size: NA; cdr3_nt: TGTGCCAGCTCCAGGGTACGACGAAATGAAAAACTGTTTTTT; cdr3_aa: CASSRVRRNEKLFF
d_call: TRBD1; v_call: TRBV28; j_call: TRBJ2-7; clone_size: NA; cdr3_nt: TGTGCCAGCAGTCCCCCCGCGGGACAGGGGACGCAGTACTTC; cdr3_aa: CASSPPAGQGTQYF